This T cell receptor beta chain was identified during a study of blood T cell repertoires in COVID-19. Study background: Specimens from acute and convalescent COVID-19 originated in the United States, Italy and Spain. T cells, B-cell-depleted T cells, or PBMCs provided the cDNA or gDNA that served as material.

Original processing notes: Estimated nucleated cell counts came from reference gene primer amplification. Libraries were prepared by immunoSEQ multiplex PCR; TCRdb keeps only in-frame clonotypes and omits some of them. V and J calls and clone size are given by that table; D and trimming were obtained from the DNA. The table has 50,000 to 60,000 clones, approximately 86% seen once. Followed longitudinally, the Seattle patients had been enrolled during active infection. Germline V gives CDR1 MDHEN, CDR2 SYDVKM. The ends lost 5 bases at V and 2 bases at J; junction bases unmatched: 9. The length of the CDR3 is 16 residues.

The chain carries TRBV28 and TRBJ1-3, with 7 bases lining up with TRBD1. The clonotype originates from a man aged 35 to 55 with COVID-19, enrolled during active disease. Material for sequencing was peripheral blood. The CDR3 spells CASSNPGQPPGNTIYF. CDR3 in DNA: TGTGCCAGCAGTAACCCGGGACAGCCGCCTGGAAACACCATATATTTT.